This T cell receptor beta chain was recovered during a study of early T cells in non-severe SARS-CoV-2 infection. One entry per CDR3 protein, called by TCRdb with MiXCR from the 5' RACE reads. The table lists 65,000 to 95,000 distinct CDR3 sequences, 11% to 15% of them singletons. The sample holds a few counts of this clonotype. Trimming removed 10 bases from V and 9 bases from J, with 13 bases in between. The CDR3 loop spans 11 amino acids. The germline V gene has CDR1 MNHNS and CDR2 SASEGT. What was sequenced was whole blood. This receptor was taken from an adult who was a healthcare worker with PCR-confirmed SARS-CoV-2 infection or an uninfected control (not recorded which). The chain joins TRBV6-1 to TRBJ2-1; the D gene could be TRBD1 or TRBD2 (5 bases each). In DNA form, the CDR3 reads TGTGCCACCAGGACGGGGCCTGAGCAGTTCTTC. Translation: CATRTGPEQFF.